What follows are 27 T cell receptor delta chains derived from one specimen sequenced in a study of gammadelta T cells in human blood. TCRdb called clones anew from the RT-PCR reads with CATT. The sample yields some 1,900 delta-chain clones, 2.5% to 3% seen once. The sequenced sample consisted of Vgamma9Vdelta2 gamma-delta T cells from fetal blood. The receptors originated from a human fetus.

This clone is medium-sized within its sample. V gene TRDV2 combines with J gene TRDJ2; 9 bases align to TRDD3. The CDR3 is made up of 14 amino acids. V dropped 0 bases and J dropped 5; count of bases not matched to a gene: 0. From germline, CDR1 is GEAIGNYY and CDR2 EKD. CDR3 nucleotide sequence: TGTGCCTGTGACACCCTGGGGGATACAGCACAACTCTTCTTT. It yields the protein CACDTLGDTAQLFF.

This clone was recorded a few times. The rearrangement joins TRDV2 to TRDJ3; TRDD3 agrees at 11 bases. The V segment lost 0 bases and the J segment 2 bases; nucleotides outside the gene matches: 2. This CDR3 has 18 amino acids. CDR1 and CDR2 from the germline V gene are GEAIGNYY and EKD. CDR3 amino acids: CACDTLGDTPWDTRQMFF. In nucleotides, the CDR3 is TGTGCCTGTGACACCCTGGGGGATACACCCTGGGACACCCGACAGATGTTTTTC.

This clone turned up a few times. The chain has TRDV2 and TRDJ2, with 11 bases that match TRDD3. With V trimmed by 1 base and J by 0 bases, 0 bases remained unmatched. The CDR3 totals 16 residues. CDR1 is GEAIGNYY, CDR2 EKD, per germline. The CDR3 region has the DNA TGTGCCTGTGACACTGGGGGATACGCTTTGACAGCACAACTCTTCTTT. Encoded protein: CACDTGGYALTAQLFF.

The V call is TRDV2, the J call TRDJ2, with 10 bases aligning to TRDD3. TCRdb does not report a J gene; here it was assigned by matching the DNA to germline references. This CDR3 is built from 15 residues. V lost 3 bases and J lost 7; bases outside the gene matches: 7. Per the germline V gene, CDR1 is GEAIGNYY and CDR2 is EKD. CDR3 amino acids: CACDGMGDTQAQLFF. The CDR3 coding sequence is TGTGCCTGTGACGGGATGGGGGATACTCAAGCACAACTCTTCTTT.

The chain combines TRDV2 with TRDJ1; 13 bases align to TRDD3. This CDR3 is 19 amino acids long. CDR1 GEAIGNYY and CDR2 EKD come from the germline V gene. The trim removed 2 bases at V and 9 bases at J, leaving 20 bases unmatched. CDR3 residues: CACDKYWGIRPSLTTQLIF. The DNA of the CDR3 is TGTGCCTGTGACAAATACTGGGGGATACGTCCTTCTTTGACAACACAACTCATCTTT.

By proportion, this clone is medium-sized. The rearrangement uses TRDV2 and TRDJ2; D is perhaps TRDD3 (6 bases). V gave up 0 bases and J gave up 0 bases, with 10 bases separating them. In germline, CDR1 is GEAIGNYY, CDR2 EKD. CDR3 length: 16 amino acids. The CDR3, as DNA: TGTGCCTGTGACACCGGGATATTCGCTTTGACAGCACAACTCTTCTTT. This sequence encodes CACDTGIFALTAQLFF.

Remarks on this clone: Given a much more abundant clone one base away, this may be a read error. Other nucleotide sequences in the sample specify the same CDR3. V gene TRDV2 combines with J gene TRDJ3; 8 nucleotides agree with TRDD3. The V and J ends lost 3 bases and 0 bases, in that order; junction bases with no gene match: 15. The CDR3 has 21 amino acids. Germline V CDR1 and CDR2: GEAIGNYY, EKD. The CDR3 loop reads CACDALDAGGPSSWDTRQMFF. In DNA form, the CDR3 reads TGTGCCTGTGACGCGCTGGATGCTGGGGGACCCAGCTCCTGGGACACCCGACAGATGTTTTTC.

A word on this clone: TCRdb's protein sequence differs at residue 9 from the translated DNA; the protein presented here follows the DNA. The chain combines TRDV2 with TRDJ3; perhaps TRDD3 as D (6 bases). This CDR3 spans 19 amino acids. Trimming stripped 0 bases from V and 0 bases from J, with 14 bases between. In germline, CDR1 is GEAIGNYY, CDR2 EKD. The CDR3 bases are TGTGCCTGTGACACCGCGGCTGGGGTATACTCCTGGGACACCCGACAGATGTTTTTC. Amino acid sequence: CACDTAAGVYSWDTRQMFF.

This clone occurred a few times. The chain joins TRAV29/DV5 to TRDJ1, with 8 bases aligning to TRDD3. V dropped 7 bases and J dropped 2; count of bases not matched to a gene: 4. Germline-derived CDR1 and CDR2 are NSMFDY and ISSIKDK. The CDR3 loop spans 12 amino acids. This CDR3 is CAPYWGTDKLIF. The CDR3 region has the DNA TGTGCACCTTACTGGGGGACCGATAAACTCATCTTT.

As concerns this clone: TCRdb pairs this DNA with a much larger clone's protein that differs at residue 5, likely a read error; the protein shown was translated from the DNA. The gene calls are TRDV2 and TRDJ3, with TRDD3 matching over 12 bases. V lost 3 bases and J lost 0; bases outside the gene matches: 2. The CDR3 totals 18 residues. Germline CDR1 and CDR2: GEAIGNYY and EKD. The CDR3 region has the DNA TGTGCCTGTGACCCTGGGGGATACGCCTCCTGGGACACCCGACAGATGTTTTTC. Protein product: CACDPGGYASWDTRQMFF.

A note on this clone: This may be a read error, as it is one base from a much larger clone. The rearrangement joins TRDV2 to TRDJ1; 12 positions agree with TRDD3. TCRdb supplies no J gene; here it was assigned by aligning the nucleotide sequence to germline. Germline assignment: CDR1 GEAIGNYY and CDR2 EKD. The CDR3 is 12 amino acids. CDR3 residues: CAGDTGGYKLIF. The CDR3, as DNA: TGTGCCGGTGACACTGGGGGATACAAACTCATCTTT.

The chain joins TRDV2 to TRDJ2; 9 bases are a match to TRDD3. No J gene is reported in TCRdb; it was inferred here by comparing the DNA with germline. The V gene's germline CDR1 is GEAIGNYY and CDR2 EKD. V lost 3 bases to trimming and J lost 0 bases; unmatched junction nucleotides: 10. The CDR3 runs to 18 residues. This CDR3 reads CACDGLWGMGPLTAQLFF. The CDR3 nucleotides read TGTGCCTGTGACGGTCTCTGGGGGATGGGCCCTTTGACAGCACAACTCTTCTTT.

This clone qualifies as medium-sized (0.01 to 0.1%). This chain links TRDV2 with TRDJ1; possibly TRDD3 for D (6 bases). The CDR3 spans 15 residues. Germline V gene data show CDR1 as GEAIGNYY and CDR2 as EKD. V was shortened by 3 bases and J by 0 bases, with 13 bases between the two germline ends. CDR3 coding DNA: TGTGCCTGTGACGTACTGGGTCCGTACACCGATAAACTCATCTTT. Translation: CACDVLGPYTDKLIF.

This clone is judged medium-sized. J is TRDJ2 and V is TRDV2, with 10 bases fitting TRDD3. The CDR3 loop spans 13 amino acids. Germline V gene data show CDR1 as GEAIGNYY and CDR2 as EKD. V was clipped by 3 bases and J by 6 bases; unmatched bases: 0. This CDR3 is CACDWGIPAQLFF. CDR3 DNA: TGTGCCTGTGACTGGGGGATACCAGCACAACTCTTCTTT.

This clone has more than one count but fewer than ten. The chain links TRDV2 to TRDJ3, with 12 bases aligning to TRDD3. Germline V CDR1 and CDR2: GEAIGNYY, EKD. CDR3 size: 22 residues. The trim removed 0 bases at V and 2 bases at J, leaving 13 bases unmatched. In nucleotides, the CDR3 is TGTGCCTGTGACACCGGGGCCACTGGGGGATACCGCGGCCCCTGGGACACCCGACAGATGTTTTTC. Translating gives CACDTGATGGYRGPWDTRQMFF.

In its sample, this clone ranks as medium-sized. The chain combines TRDV2 with TRDJ1; 7 nucleotides match TRDD3. Germline V gives CDR1 GEAIGNYY, CDR2 EKD. V shed 0 bases, J shed 4 bases, and the junction held 4 bases outside the gene matches. The length of the CDR3 is 14 residues. CDR3 sequence (DNA): TGTGCCTGTGACACCGTGGGGATAGTCGATAAACTCATCTTT. Encoded protein: CACDTVGIVDKLIF.

By its share, this clone is medium-sized. The rearrangement uses TRDV2 and TRDJ2; 8 bases match TRDD3. Germline lookup yields CDR1 GEAIGNYY and CDR2 EKD. V shed 4 bases and J 4 bases; nucleotides not matched to a gene: 10. The CDR3 runs 16 residues. This CDR3 reads CACECTGGSPTAQLFF. The CDR3 coding sequence is TGTGCCTGTGAATGTACTGGGGGGTCCCCGACAGCACAACTCTTCTTT.

This clone counts as medium-sized. This rearrangement joins TRDV2 to TRDJ3; 12 nucleotides match TRDD3. Germline CDR1 is GEAIGNYY and CDR2 is EKD. Trimming removed 2 bases from V and 1 base from J; junction bases left unmatched: 2. The CDR3 is 18 amino acids. Here the CDR3 DNA reads TGTGCCTGTGACAGACTGGGGGATACTTCCTGGGACACCCGACAGATGTTTTTC. Amino acids: CACDRLGDTSWDTRQMFF.

This clone is large. The chain employs TRDV2 and TRDJ3, with TRDD3 identical over 10 bases. This CDR3 has 18 residues. The ends lost 1 base at V and 0 bases at J; junction bases unmatched: 2. Per germline, CDR1 GEAIGNYY and CDR2 EKD. CDR3 region: CACDTGGYLSWDTRQMFF. In nucleotides, the CDR3 is TGTGCCTGTGACACTGGGGGATACCTCTCCTGGGACACCCGACAGATGTTTTTC.

Notes on this clone: The amino acid sequence in TCRdb belongs to a much larger clone and departs from this DNA's translation at residue 8, likely a sequencing read error; the sequence shown is translated from the DNA. The chain recombines TRDV2 with TRDJ1; TRDD3 matches 8 bases. The J segment lost 2 bases and the V segment lost 3 bases, leaving 10 bases of the junction unmatched. This CDR3 contains 16 residues. Per the germline V gene, CDR1 is GEAIGNYY and CDR2 is EKD. This CDR3 reads CACDLLGGMRTDKLIF. Here the CDR3 DNA reads TGTGCCTGTGACCTACTGGGGGGTATGAGGACCGATAAACTCATCTTT.

As for this clone: This DNA's translation differs at residue 17 from TCRdb's protein, which comes from a much larger clone; a read error is likely, and the protein shown is translated from the DNA. The chain carries TRDV2 and TRDJ3; 13 nucleotides match TRDD3. Germline assignment: CDR1 GEAIGNYY and CDR2 EKD. The CDR3 is 19 residues long. CDR3 in amino acids: CACDTVLGDTSWDTRQIFF. In DNA form, the CDR3 reads TGTGCCTGTGACACCGTACTGGGGGATACGTCCTGGGACACCCGACAGATATTTTTC.

By share, this clone ranks as medium-sized. This rearrangement joins TRDV2 to TRDJ3; 8 bases match TRDD3. Germline assignment: CDR1 GEAIGNYY and CDR2 EKD. This CDR3 has 19 residues. J gave up 0 bases and V 4 bases, and 10 bases lay outside the gene matches. CDR3 in amino acids: CACDSLLGAASWDTRQMFF. DNA for the CDR3: TGTGCCTGTGATTCCTTACTGGGGGCCGCCTCCTGGGACACCCGACAGATGTTTTTC.

A few counts support this clone. Translating this DNA gives a protein that differs at residue 3 from the TCRdb one, which belongs to a much larger clone; a read error is likely, and the protein shown is this translation. This rearrangement joins TRDV2 to TRDJ3; 9 nucleotides match TRDD3. Germline CDR1 reads GEAIGNYY; CDR2 reads EKD. This CDR3 region has 16 residues. CDR3 bases: TGTGCCTATGACTGGGGGAGCTCCTGGGACACCCGACAGATGTTTTTC. This encodes CAYDWGSSWDTRQMFF.

In its sample, this clone was seen a few times. The sample contains more than one DNA sequence encoding this CDR3. The chain recombines TRDV2 with TRDJ3; 8 bases agree with TRDD3. This CDR3 has 19 amino acids. Germline loops: CDR1 GEAIGNYY, CDR2 EKD. Unmatched junction bases numbered 6, after V lost 0 bases and J lost 0 bases. CDR3 protein: CACDTVLGASSWDTRQMFF. The CDR3 nucleotides read TGTGCCTGTGACACCGTACTGGGGGCGAGCTCCTGGGACACCCGACAGATGTTTTTC.

Sample share makes this clone medium-sized (0.01 to 0.1%). This chain connects TRDV2 to TRDJ3; the match to TRDD3 covers 9 bases. Trimming at V came to 0 bases and at J to 2 bases, leaving 7 bases not matched to a gene. Germline V gives CDR1 GEAIGNYY, CDR2 EKD. The CDR3 is 19 residues long. CDR3 loop: CACDTVGDNGAWDTRQMFF. As DNA, the CDR3 is TGTGCCTGTGACACCGTGGGGGATAACGGTGCCTGGGACACCCGACAGATGTTTTTC.

This clone was observed a single time. The chain couples TRDV2 to TRDJ3; 10 bases are shared with TRDD3. Germline matching of the DNA provided the J gene here, since TCRdb leaves it blank. CDR3 length equals 19 residues. Germline trimming cut 2 bases from V and 1 base from J; bases unmatched to any gene: 7. From germline, CDR1 is GEAIGNYY and CDR2 EKD. The CDR3 region has the DNA TGTGCCTGTGACAGACTGGGGGATGAAGGATCCTGGGACACCCGACAGATGTTTTTC. Translated, it gives CACDRLGDEGSWDTRQMFF.

In its sample, this clone ranks as medium-sized. A much larger clonotype is one base distant, so this may be a read error. At the DNA level, this CDR3 is encoded by other sequences in the same sample as well. The chain employs TRDV2 and TRDJ1; tentatively, D is TRDD3 (6 bases). This CDR3 has 14 amino acids. In germline, CDR1 is GEAIGNYY, CDR2 EKD. The germline V and J ends were trimmed by 1 base and 0 bases, with 8 bases remaining between them. CDR3 sequence: CACDTGGYTDKLIF. CDR3 nucleotide sequence: TGTGCCTGTGACACTGGGGGGTACACCGATAAACTCATCTTT.